Each of the 18 T cell receptor beta chains below was sequenced from the same sample in a study of T cells in women clearing cervical HPV infection. The table came from immunoSEQ multiplex PCR; TCRdb's copy has only in-frame clones and leaves some out. The sample holds fewer than 25,000 clones. The specimen sequenced was blood buffy coat. These receptors were obtained from a woman between 18 and 75 years old with a cervical HPV16 infection that either progressed to CIN3+ or cleared (not recorded which).

Worth noting for this clone: The read ends 3 residues shy of where the CDR3 ends; the end is completed using the germline J gene. The chain couples TRBV29-1 to TRBJ2-3; the D gene is possibly TRBD2 (5 bases). Trimming pared 0 bases from V and 2 bases from J, leaving 9 bases between. The CDR3 consists of 14 residues. Germline assignment: CDR1 SQVTM and CDR2 ANQGSEA. The CDR3 DNA, read in part, is TGCAGCGTTGAAGAGGCGGGTATCACAGATACG. This encodes CSVEEAGITDT. The whole CDR3 sequence reads CSVEEAGITDTQYF.

Turning to this clone: The read gets to within 3 residues of the CDR3 end, and the germline J gene fills in the rest. This chain links TRBV5-4 with TRBJ2-6; D is ambiguous. The CDR3 is 16 residues long. V dropped 1 base and J dropped 2 bases, with 10 bases sitting between them. The V gene's germline CDR1 is SGHNT and CDR2 YYREEE (reference sequence). The CDR3 loop reads CASSLFTVAGANVLTF. The sequenced CDR3 bases are TGTGCCAGCAGCTTGTTCACGGTTGCTGGGGCCAACGTC.

The sequenced part of the CDR3 DNA is TGTGCCAGCAGTGGGGACAGGGGAATAGGTCAGCCC. Amino acid sequence: CASSGDRGIGQP. The entire CDR3 protein is CASSGDRGIGQPQHF. The chain joins TRBV6-1 to TRBJ1-5, with 10 positions matching TRBD1. The CDR3 end is not reached by the read, which stops 3 residues before it; the germline J gene fills it in. CDR3 length: 15 residues. Per germline, CDR1 MNHNS and CDR2 SASEGT. Trimming took 4 bases from V and 6 from J; bases not matched to a gene: 6.

The part of the CDR3 DNA that was read is TGTGCCAGCAGTTACGTCGGGGGTTGGGAAAAA. This sequence encodes CASSYVGGWEK. In full, the CDR3 reads CASSYVGGWEKLFF. The genes are TRBV6-2 or TRBV6-3 and TRBJ1-4; a possible D gene is TRBD1 (5 bases). The read halts 3 residues ahead of the CDR3 end, with the missing end drawn from the germline J gene. The CDR3 consists of 14 residues. Germline V gene data show CDR1 as MNHEY and CDR2 as SVGEGT. Trimming cost V 2 bases and J 8 bases, with 12 bases left between them.

As for this clone: Read coverage stops 3 residues before the CDR3 terminus; the germline J gene supplies the remainder. The chain is built from TRBV7-2 and TRBJ2-1; TRBD2 matches 7 bases. The CDR3 has 15 residues. After removal of 5 bases from V and 4 bases from J, the junction contained 8 bases not matched to a gene. Germline CDR1 and CDR2: SGHTA and FQGNSA. The CDR3 sequence: CASSPTAGPYNEQFF. The DNA read from the CDR3 is TGTGCCAGCAGCCCAACAGCGGGGCCGTACAATGAG.

Turning to this clone: The sequenced fragment ends 3 residues before the CDR3 boundary, so the rest is inferred from the germline J gene. The chain has TRBV19 and TRBJ2-3; a weak D match, TRBD1 (5 bases). This CDR3 has 19 residues. Trimming removed 6 bases at V and 0 bases at J, with 25 bases between. The germline V gene has CDR1 LNHDA and CDR2 SQIVND (reference sequence). The CDR3: CASRPTDLGVDTSTDTQYF. CDR3 DNA, as far as it was read: TGTGCCAGTAGACCGACTGATTTAGGGGTGGATACTAGCACAGATACG.

The DNA read from the CDR3 is TGCGCCAGCAGCTTGGGGACAGTGGGGGAGTCAACTAATGAAAAA. Translation gives CASSLGTVGESTNEK. The full CDR3 protein is CASSLGTVGESTNEKLFF. The J gene is TRBJ1-4, the V gene TRBV5-1; D is perhaps TRBD1 (6 bases). The CDR3 end falls 3 residues outside the read, so it is completed with the germline J gene. The germline CDR1 and CDR2 sequences are SGHRS and YFSETQ. Trimming cost V 0 bases and J 0 bases, with 15 bases left between them. The CDR3 covers 18 residues. Based on the CDR3 plus reference TRBV5-1 and TRBJ1-4, the full variable domain is KAGVTQTPRYLIKTRGQQVTLSCSPISGHRSVSWYQQTPGQGLQFLFEYFSETQRNKGNFPGRFSGRQFSNSRSEMNVSTLELGDSALYLCASSLGTVGESTNEKLFFGSGTQLSVL.

Comment on this clone: The read terminates 3 residues ahead of where the CDR3 ends, so the germline J gene completes it. This chain links TRBV3-1 (or the pseudogene TRBV3-2) with TRBJ2-5; perhaps TRBD2 as D (7 bases). Trimming took off 0 bases at V and 1 base at J, with 18 bases between the two ends. The V gene's germline CDR1 is LGHDT and CDR2 YNNKEL (reference sequence). The CDR3 runs to 18 residues. CDR3 amino acids: CASSQDSLRGPSQETQYF. CDR3 bases read: TGTGCCAGCAGCCAAGATTCCCTGCGGGGGCCTTCCCAAGAGACC.

Concerning this clone: The CDR3 end lies 3 residues beyond the end of the read and is filled in from the germline J gene. The chain links TRBV5-1 to TRBJ1-5, with 7 positions matching TRBD1. V was clipped by 4 bases and J by 5 bases; unmatched bases: 6. This CDR3 spans 14 amino acids. Germline CDR1 SGHRS, CDR2 YFSETQ. The sequenced CDR3 bases are TGCGCCAGCAGCCTGGGACAGTCTGATCAGCCC. This gives the protein CASSLGQSDQP. The whole CDR3 reads CASSLGQSDQPQHF.

On this clone: From the germline J gene comes the end of the CDR3, since the read stops 3 residues before it. The V call is TRBV20-1, the J call TRBJ1-2; TRBD1 agrees at 9 bases. V shed 0 bases, J shed 2 bases, and the junction held 4 bases outside the gene matches. The germline gives CDR1 DFQATT, CDR2 SNEGSKA (reference sequence). There are 15 residues in the CDR3. The sequenced part of the CDR3 DNA is TGCAGTGCTAGAGAGGTAGGGACAGGGAACTATGGC. Amino acids: CSAREVGTGNYG. The full CDR3 sequence reads CSAREVGTGNYGYTF.

A note on this clone: The DNA ends 3 residues before the CDR3 does, and the rest of the CDR3 is filled in from the germline J gene. The chain employs TRBV20-1 and TRBJ2-5, with 9 bases identical to TRBD2. The V gene end was trimmed by 6 bases and the J gene end by 5 bases; junction bases not matched to a gene: 16. CDR1 is DFQATT, CDR2 SNEGSKA, per germline (reference sequence). This CDR3 is built from 16 residues. Partial CDR3 DNA: TGCAGTGCAGATCCGGGACTAGCCCCGAGAAAGGAGACC. Protein: CSADPGLAPRKET. The full CDR3 protein is CSADPGLAPRKETQYF.

Concerning this clone itself: With the read ending 3 residues before the CDR3 end, the germline J gene is used to fill in that end. V gene TRBV6-1 combines with J gene TRBJ1-1; D is unresolved. Trimming took 2 bases from V and 4 from J, leaving 8 bases between them. Germline V gene lookup returns CDR1 MNHNS and CDR2 SASEGT. The CDR3 extends over 13 amino acids. The CDR3 sequence is CASSEQGGTEAFF. CDR3 DNA, as far as it was read: TGTGCCAGCAGTGAACAAGGCGGCACTGAA.

Points on this clone: The CDR3 end is not reached by the read, which stops 3 residues before it; the germline J gene fills it in. This chain uses TRBV11-2 with TRBJ2-5; no reliable D call. This CDR3 has 13 amino acids. The V and J ends lost 1 base and 5 bases respectively, with 8 bases between them. Germline V gene data show CDR1 as SGHAT and CDR2 as FQNNGV. The part of the CDR3 DNA that was read is TGTGCCAGCAGCTTAGGAGCGTCGGAGACC. This codes for CASSLGASET. The CDR3, in full, reads CASSLGASETQYF. The complete variable domain, with remaining parts taken from reference TRBV11-2 and TRBJ2-5, reads EAGVAQSPRYKIIEKRQSVAFWCNPISGHATLYWYQQILGQGPKLLIQFQNNGVVDDSQLPKDRFSAERLKGVDSTLKIQPAKLEDSAVYLCASSLGASETQYFGPGTRLLVL.

As to this clone: Read sequence stops 3 residues before the CDR3 end, and the germline J gene provides the missing end. The chain has TRBV7-9 and TRBJ1-1, with D maybe TRBD1 (5 bases). This CDR3 spans 15 amino acids. Per germline, CDR1 SEHNR and CDR2 FQNEAQ (reference sequence). The CDR3 DNA, read in part, is TGTGCCAGCAGCTTAGCTCGTGGGACTAATGAAAAA. This codes for CASSLARGTNEK. The entire CDR3 reads CASSLARGTNEKAFF.

Notes on this clone: The read terminates 3 residues before the CDR3 end, so the remaining end is supplied by the germline J gene. The V call is TRBV29-1, the J call TRBJ2-5; TRBD1 matches 9 bases. In germline, CDR1 is SQVTM, CDR2 ANQGSEA. The CDR3 is 14 amino acids. The V segment lost 6 bases and the J segment 5 bases; nucleotides outside the gene matches: 10. CDR3 in amino acids: CSVRGQGFLETQYF. Partial CDR3 DNA: TGCAGCGTCCGGGGACAGGGCTTTCTGGAGACC.

With regard to this clone: The read terminates 3 residues before the CDR3 end, so the remaining end is supplied by the germline J gene. The chain couples TRBV7-3 to TRBJ2-6; D remains unclear. The CDR3 extends over 14 amino acids. In germline, CDR1 is SGHTA, CDR2 FQGTGA. V was pared by 4 bases and J by 2 bases, with 6 bases between. The part of the CDR3 DNA that was read is TGTGCCAGCAGCTCCCTTCCTGGGGCCAACGTC. Translating gives CASSSLPGANV. The full CDR3 sequence reads CASSSLPGANVLTF.

The CDR3 bases that were read are TGTGCCAGCTCACCACGGGGGCTACCGGCGGACCAAGAGACG. Protein sequence: CASSPRGLPADQET. From start to end, the CDR3 is CASSPRGLPADQETQYF. The chain employs TRBV18 and TRBJ2-3; tentative D call: TRBD1 (6 bases). Read sequence stops 3 residues before the CDR3 end, and the germline J gene provides the missing end. Germline V CDR1 and CDR2: KGHSH, LQKENI. CDR3 size: 17 residues.

With respect to this clone: The CDR3 extends 3 residues past the end of the read, so its final part is completed from the germline J gene. The V gene is TRBV6-4, the J gene TRBJ1-2; TRBD1 aligns across 7 bases. This CDR3 region has 14 residues. CDR1 MRHNA and CDR2 SNTAGT come from the germline V gene. V was clipped by 5 bases and J by 4 bases; unmatched bases: 7. The CDR3 loop is CASSPGTASYGYTF. The covered CDR3 bases are TGTGCCAGCAGTCCGGGGACAGCCTCCTATGGC.